Listed below are T cell receptor beta chains from one sample, sequenced in a study of T cells in Graves' hyperthyroidism and ophthalmopathy. TCRdb called the multiplex PCR reads again in MiXCR, with one record for every CDR3 protein. Seen here are hundreds of thousands of distinct CDR3 sequences, around a third observed once, and the top ten hold around 31%. The sequencing sample was made of blood. The receptors come from a woman in her forties with Graves' hyperthyroidism. CDR3s include the opening cysteine and the closing phenylalanine or tryptophan. A D gene is named only where the DNA matches it firmly. Expanded clones are given a class, and other clones once, few, many or no size at all.

D gene	V gene	clone size	J gene	CDR3 DNA	CDR3 protein
-	TRBV29-1	few	TRBJ2-2	TGCAGCGTTGAAGATCCGCTCAGGTTTGCGTTGACCGGGGAGCTGTTTTTT	CSVEDPLRFALTGELFF
-	TRBV14	once	TRBJ1-6	TGTGCCAGCAGTCAAGTGGCTTTGGGGGATTCACCCCTCCACTTT	CASSQVALGDSPLHF
-	TRBV12-3/TRBV12-4	few	TRBJ2-2	TGTGCCAGCAAAGATCGGGGGAACACCGGGGAGCTGTTTTTT	CASKDRGNTGELFF
-	TRBV9	many	TRBJ1-6	TGTGCCAGCAGCGTCCGGGACACCGATAATTCACCCCTCCACTTT	CASSVRDTDNSPLHF
-	TRBV7-2	-	TRBJ1-6	TGTGCCAGCAGGGTCGGGGTCTTGAATTCACCCCTCCACTTT	CASRVGVLNSPLHF
TRBD1	TRBV20-1	-	TRBJ1-2	TGCAGTGCTAGATCCAGGACAGGGGTAGGGGGCTACACCTTC	CSARSRTGVGGYTF
-	TRBV20-1	many	TRBJ2-5	TGCAGTGCTAAGAGACTTCGGGAGACCCAGTACTTC	CSAKRLRETQYF
TRBD1	TRBV20-1	few	TRBJ1-1	TGCAGTGCTAGCGCTCGCAGGGGGTACACTGAAGCTTTCTTT	CSASARRGYTEAFF
-	TRBV20-1	many	TRBJ2-7	TGCAGTGCTAGGGGGGTCTATTACGAGCAGTACTTC	CSARGVYYEQYF
TRBD2	TRBV4-1	few	TRBJ2-5	TGCGCCAGCAGCCAAGATACTAGCGGTTCTTTCAGCGAGAGGGAGACCCAGTACTTC	CASSQDTSGSFSERETQYF
-	TRBV7-9	many	TRBJ2-7	TGTGCCAGCAGCCGCGGGCCTTCCTACGAGCAGTACTTC	CASSRGPSYEQYF
-	TRBV14	-	TRBJ2-2	TGTGCCAGCAGCCAAGATATGAGCGGGGAGCTGTTTTTT	CASSQDMSGELFF
-	TRBV20-1	many	TRBJ1-6	TGCAGTGCTAGAGACCTGGTTACAGGGTTAATTTCCCCCCTCCACTTT	CSARDLVTGLISPLHF
-	TRBV9	-	TRBJ2-3	TGTGCCAGCAGCACACAAACAGGGATTAGCACAGATACGCAGTATTTT	CASSTQTGISTDTQYF
TRBD1	TRBV14	-	TRBJ1-5	TGTGCCAGCAGACCGCAGGGACAGGGAACGATTAGCAATCAGCCCCAGCATTTT	CASRPQGQGTISNQPQHF
TRBD1	TRBV6-5	many	TRBJ2-5	TGTGCCAGCAGTTACTGGACAGGGGAGACCCAGTACTTC	CASSYWTGETQYF
-	TRBV9	many	TRBJ1-2	TGTGCCAGCAGCGCCCTCCTCCGTGGGAGCGTATCATATGGCTACACCTTC	CASSALLRGSVSYGYTF
-	TRBV4-3	few	TRBJ1-6	TGCGCCAGCAGCCACGGAGGGTGGAGCTCCTATAATTCACCCCTCCACTTT	CASSHGGWSSYNSPLHF
-	TRBV10-3	-	TRBJ2-2	TGTGCCAGCAGTTATAGGGCTAACGCGAACACCGGGGAGCTGTTTTTT	CASSYRANANTGELFF
-	TRBV7-8	few	TRBJ1-2	TGTGCCAGCAGTTACTTCGGGGGAGGCTATGGCTACACCTTC	CASSYFGGGYGYTF
-	TRBV4-3	-	TRBJ1-2	TGCGCCAGCAGCCGAAAGGGACCTTCTTTCCGAGGGTCTGGAAACACCTTC	CASSRKGPSFRGSGNTF
-	TRBV6-2/TRBV6-3	-	TRBJ2-5	TGTGCCAGCACCCGAGGCGGGGACCAAGAGACCCAGTACTTC	CASTRGGDQETQYF
-	TRBV10-3	many	TRBJ1-4	TGTGCCATCAGTGAGTCGAAGGGGGAAAAACTGTTTTTT	CAISESKGEKLFF
TRBD1	TRBV12-3/TRBV12-4	-	TRBJ1-2	TGTGCCAGCAGTTTCTCGGACAGGGATGGCTACACCTTC	CASSFSDRDGYTF
-	TRBV25-1	many	TRBJ1-3	TGTGCCAGCAGTGAATCGGTCGCAGTCCTCTCTGGAAACACCATATATTTT	CASSESVAVLSGNTIYF
-	TRBV7-2	-	TRBJ1-4	TGTGCCAGCAGCTTAGGGTCAGGGTTCAACGAAAAACTGTTTTTT	CASSLGSGFNEKLFF
TRBD2	TRBV12-3/TRBV12-4	many	TRBJ2-5	TGTGCCAGCAGTGGGGCTAGCGGGGCCCTTTGGGAGACCCAGTACTTC	CASSGASGALWETQYF
TRBD1	TRBV2	-	TRBJ1-3	TGTGCCAGCAGCCAAACGACAGGGTGGGGAAACACCATATATTTT	CASSQTTGWGNTIYF
TRBD2	TRBV7-3	-	TRBJ2-7	TGTGCCAGCAGCCCGGGGGGGCCGGGGTGGAGCGAGCAGTACTTC	CASSPGGPGWSEQYF
-	TRBV7-9	few	TRBJ1-1	TGTGCCAGCAGCCAAGTGGGTTCCGGGAACACTGAAGCTTTCTTT	CASSQVGSGNTEAFF
TRBD2	TRBV9	-	TRBJ2-5	TGTGCCAGCAGTGGCCAGACTAGCGGGGCAGGAGGGACCCAGTACTTC	CASSGQTSGAGGTQYF
TRBD1	TRBV5-1	few	TRBJ1-3	TGTGCCAGCAGCCACGGGACAGCTAACACCATATATTTT	CASSHGTANTIYF
-	TRBV6-5	few	TRBJ2-7	TGTGCCAGCAGTGACGACAGTTCCTACGAGCAGTACTTC	CASSDDSSYEQYF